The sequence of this TCR beta chain was determined in a study of blood T cell repertoires in COVID-19. Sequenced by immunoSEQ multiplex PCR; TCRdb stores in-frame clones only, minus some. The sample has 300,000 to 400,000 clones, 75% to 90% seen once; the top ten hold roughly 1%. Germline V gene lookup returns CDR1 SGDLS and CDR2 YYNGEE. This CDR3 comprises 18 residues. Trimming cost V 0 bases and J 0 bases; bases outside gene matches: 5. Sequencing was done on a sample of PBMCs or T cells enriched from blood (not recorded which). This chain connects TRBV9 to TRBJ2-7; TRBD2 aligns across 14 bases. The receptor was derived from a young man who had recovered from COVID-19. The CDR3 nucleotides are TGTGCCAGCAGCGTAGATCCCGGGACTAGCGGGAGCTCCTACGAGCAGTACTTC. It specifies CASSVDPGTSGSSYEQYF.